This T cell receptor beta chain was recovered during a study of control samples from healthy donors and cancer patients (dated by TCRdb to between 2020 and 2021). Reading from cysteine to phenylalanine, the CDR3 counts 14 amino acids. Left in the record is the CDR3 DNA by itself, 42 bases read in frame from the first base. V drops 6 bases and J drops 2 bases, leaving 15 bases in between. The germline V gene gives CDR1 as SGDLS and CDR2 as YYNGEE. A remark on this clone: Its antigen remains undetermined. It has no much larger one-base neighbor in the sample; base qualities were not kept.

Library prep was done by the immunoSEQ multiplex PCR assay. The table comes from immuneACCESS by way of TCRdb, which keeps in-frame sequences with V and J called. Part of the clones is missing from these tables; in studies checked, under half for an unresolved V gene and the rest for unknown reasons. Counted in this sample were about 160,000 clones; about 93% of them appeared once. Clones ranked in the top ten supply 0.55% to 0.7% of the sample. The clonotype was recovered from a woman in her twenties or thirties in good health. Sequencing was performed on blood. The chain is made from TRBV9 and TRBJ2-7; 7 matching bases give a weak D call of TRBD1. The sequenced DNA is TGTGCCAGCAACCCAGGGGGGCCCCCCTACGAGCAGTACTTC. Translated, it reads CASNPGGPPYEQYF.